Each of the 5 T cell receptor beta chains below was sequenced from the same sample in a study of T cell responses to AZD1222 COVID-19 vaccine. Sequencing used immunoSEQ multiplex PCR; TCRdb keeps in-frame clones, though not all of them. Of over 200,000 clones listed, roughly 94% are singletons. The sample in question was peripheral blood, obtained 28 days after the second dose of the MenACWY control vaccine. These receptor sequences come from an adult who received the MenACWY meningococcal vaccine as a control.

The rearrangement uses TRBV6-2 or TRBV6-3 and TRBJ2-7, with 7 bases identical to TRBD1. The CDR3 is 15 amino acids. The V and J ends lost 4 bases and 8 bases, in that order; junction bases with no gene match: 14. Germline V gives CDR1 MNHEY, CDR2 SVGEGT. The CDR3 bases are TGTGCCAGCAGTTCCACTGACAGGGCCCGTCCTCAGCAGTACTTC. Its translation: CASSSTDRARPQQYF.

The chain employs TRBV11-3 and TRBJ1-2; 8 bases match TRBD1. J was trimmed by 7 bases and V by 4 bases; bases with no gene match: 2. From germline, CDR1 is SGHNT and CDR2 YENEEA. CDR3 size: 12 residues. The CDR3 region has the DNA TGTGCCAGCAGCTCCGGGACAGGTGGCTACACCTTC. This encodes CASSSGTGGYTF.

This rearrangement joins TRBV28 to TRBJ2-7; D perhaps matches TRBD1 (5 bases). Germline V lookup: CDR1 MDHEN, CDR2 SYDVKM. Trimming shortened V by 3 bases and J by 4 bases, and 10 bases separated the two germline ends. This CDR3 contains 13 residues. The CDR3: CASSFTGEYEQYF. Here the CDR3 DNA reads TGTGCCAGCAGTTTTACAGGTGAATACGAGCAGTACTTC.

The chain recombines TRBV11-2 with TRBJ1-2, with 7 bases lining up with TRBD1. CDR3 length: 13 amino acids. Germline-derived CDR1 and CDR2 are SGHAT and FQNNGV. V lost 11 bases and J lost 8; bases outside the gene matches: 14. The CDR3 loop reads CAATMGDSGGYTF. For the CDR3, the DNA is TGTGCCGCCACTATGGGGGACAGCGGCGGCTACACCTTC.

The CDR3 sequence is CASRTGGGTDTQYF. The CDR3 nucleotides are TGTGCCAGTAGGACAGGGGGCGGCACAGATACGCAGTATTTT. The chain uses TRBV19 and TRBJ2-3, with TRBD1 identical over 10 bases. The CDR3 extends over 14 amino acids. Germline V lookup: CDR1 LNHDA, CDR2 SQIVND (reference sequence). Trimming at V came to 6 bases and at J to 1 base, leaving 1 base not matched to a gene. The variable domain in full, with the rest retrieved from reference TRBV19 and TRBJ2-3, is DGGITQSPKYLFRKEGQNVTLSCEQNLNHDAMYWYRQDPGQGLRLIYYSQIVNDFQKGDIAEGYSVSREKKESFPLTVTSAQKNPTAFYLCASRTGGGTDTQYFGPGTRLTVL.